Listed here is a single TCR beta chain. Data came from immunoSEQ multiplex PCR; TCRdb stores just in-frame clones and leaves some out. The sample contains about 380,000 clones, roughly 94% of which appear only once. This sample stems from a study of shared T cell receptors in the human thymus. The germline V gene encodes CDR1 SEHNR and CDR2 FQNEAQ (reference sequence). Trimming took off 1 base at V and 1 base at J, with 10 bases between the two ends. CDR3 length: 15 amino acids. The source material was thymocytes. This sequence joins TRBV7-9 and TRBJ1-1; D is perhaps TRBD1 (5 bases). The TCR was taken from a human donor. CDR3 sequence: CASSLEKGPNTEAFF. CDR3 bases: TGTGCCAGCAGCTTAGAGAAGGGACCGAACACTGAAGCTTTCTTT.